This T cell receptor (beta chain) stems from a study of T cells in narcolepsy. About the research overall: Patients with NT1 or NT2 and healthy control donors were enrolled. The study, taken as a whole, reports: Blood of same and different patients, but not healthy controls, reportedly held recurring autoreactive clonotypes. Same-patient CSF and blood CD4+ T cell clonotypes included HCRT-specific and TRIB2-specific autoreactive ones. In some patient and control memory CD4+ samples, autoreactive clones were absent.

Germline values: CDR1 SQVTM, CDR2 ANQGSEA. The trim removed 6 bases at V and 6 bases at J, leaving 7 bases unmatched. The CDR3 runs to 12 residues. Some clones are missing from TCRdb's copy, which holds only in-frame ones; the method was immunoSEQ multiplex PCR. The sample has tens of thousands of clones; about four fifths are singletons. To note about this clone: The antigen is unknown.

Source material: memory (CD45RA-) CD4+ T cells from blood. This clonotype originated in a human donor in good health. The chain joins TRBV29-1 to TRBJ1-2, with 7 bases lining up with TRBD1. The CDR3 DNA reads as TGCAGCGTATTGACAGGGAGCGATGGCTACACCTTC. Residues: CSVLTGSDGYTF.